The following is a T cell receptor beta chain sequence with its context. At least ten counts were recorded for this clonotype. Its antigen target is currently unknown. There are no base qualities to consult, and no much larger clone falls within one base. The source of the sample is a study of identical twins (dated by TCRdb to 2016 to 2018). A note on the overall study: TCR alpha and beta repertoires from monozygotic twins, unrelated adults of various ages and cord blood were deep-sequenced to test whether fetal clonotypes persist. To rule out contamination, replicate twin experiments were performed at different times with different library preparation protocols. Overall study results and their limits: Out-of-frame TCR alpha sharing in monozygotic twins was systematically underestimated by recombination models, whereas sharing between unrelated individuals was in agreement with the recombination models. The excess sharing between twins in beta out-of-frame sequences was weaker because fewer shared sequences reduced the signal-to-noise ratio. Because the same donors could not be followed over many years, the conclusions depended on cross-sectional statistical analysis. Zero-insertion analyses could be partly confounded by invariant T cells such as MAIT and iNKT, though diverse VJ usage argued against such confounding for most clonotypes. Compared with coincidental sharing between unrelated individuals, an excess of low generation-probability sequences was observed among out-of-frame TCR alpha sequences shared between twins. Abundant cord blood beta clonotypes carried fewer insertions; young adult naive repertoires showed a weaker similar trend, while memory repertoires showed none.

The library relied on 5' RACE. The sequencer was an Illumina HiSeq 2000. A universal primer binding site was added through template switching, and the final cDNA carried a unique molecular identifier so that TCR cDNA molecules could be counted accurately. Specific primers in the conserved constant-segment region were used to synthesize first-strand cDNA for TCR alpha and beta chains. To control for contamination, every cDNA library carried two barcodes: a SMART-Mk sample barcode plus Illumina barcodes. TruSeq adapter sequences and Illumina sample barcodes were added in two successive PCR steps. Sequencing of the TCR alpha and beta cDNA libraries was done on the Illumina HiSeq platform using custom primers. Concerning the study's data processing: Raw reads were processed with MiGEC to extract unique molecular identifiers, and MiXCR was used to determine CDR3 positions. Recombination models were inferred per individual with the repgenHMM and IGoR tools using an EM algorithm. Shared clonotypes were analyzed with the tcR package in R, and sharing was normalized by the product of cloneset sizes. To study raw recombination without the effects of thymic and clonal selection, out-of-frame nonproductive sequences were analyzed. Using fastp trimming at Q25 and MiXCR clonotype assembly, TCRdb reanalyzed the public sequencing data and kept in-frame beta chains. Rows merge per CDR3 protein into single entries with the most common DNA and genes. The V and J calls reflect TCRdb's pipeline rather than the authors' work. This sample has 650,000 to 800,000 distinct CDR3 sequences in its table, and about 9.4% of those were observed once. The top ten clonotypes cover 0.98% of the sample.

As encoded in the germline V gene (reference sequence), CDR1 is SGHKS while CDR2 is YYEKEE. There are 13 amino acids in the CDR3, from cysteine to phenylalanine inclusive. Solely the CDR3 DNA is kept, with 39 bases framed from the first base. At the junction V is shortened by 4 bases and J by 3 bases, with 10 bases in between. All donors were healthy Caucasians. Three pairs of female monozygotic twins, all aged 18 to 29 years, were included in the twin cohort. Peripheral blood mononuclear cells were the source from which RNA for the TCR libraries was isolated. This same sample was also taken into another study, of yellow fever vaccine responses in identical twins. That second publication adds: The T cell response to vaccination in identical twins was reported by the authors to appear partly convergent and partly personalized. In identical twins, the study followed T cell clones that responded to the vaccine with precision.

Recombination joined TRBV5-5 with TRBJ2-5; TRBD1 is perhaps the D gene, given 6 matching bases. Sequencing used PBMCs. This receptor was identified in a woman aged 18-29 years in good health. The CDR3: CASSPWTEETQYF. The nucleotide sequence reads as follows: TGTGCCAGCAGCCCATGGACAGAAGAGACCCAGTACTTC.